Below, 30 T cell receptor beta chains from the same sample are listed, as sequenced in a study of blood T cell repertoires in COVID-19. Clones were read by immunoSEQ multiplex PCR, and TCRdb kept only the in-frame ones, dropping some. The sample shows 55,000 to 65,000 clones, approximately 91% of them seen only once. What was sequenced was peripheral blood. These receptors were taken from a human donor in a cohort sampled during active COVID-19.

The chain employs TRBV6-1 and TRBJ1-5; 7 positions match TRBD1. CDR3 length: 16 residues. Germline CDR1 and CDR2: MNHNS and SASEGT. J gave up 0 bases and V 3 bases, and 5 bases lay outside the gene matches. The CDR3 loop reads CASSDPRTGSNQPQHF. The CDR3 nucleotides read TGTGCCAGCAGTGATCCCCGGACAGGTAGCAATCAGCCCCAGCATTTT.

V gene TRBV19 combines with J gene TRBJ2-3; TRBD2 aligns across 8 bases. CDR1 is LNHDA and CDR2 is SQIVND in the germline V gene (reference sequence). V lost 4 bases and J lost 6; bases outside the gene matches: 12. The CDR3 runs 16 residues. The DNA for the CDR3 is TGTGCCAGTAGTAATCCCCTGGGGACTAGACGTGATACGCAGTATTTT. It translates to CASSNPLGTRRDTQYF.

The chain links TRBV18 to TRBJ2-2; D is unresolved. This CDR3 is 16 amino acids long. Germline CDR1 is KGHSH and CDR2 is LQKENI. The V end was cut by 2 bases, the J end by 0 bases, with 10 bases between. The CDR3 protein is CASSPTDLPNTGELFF. CDR3 sequence (DNA): TGTGCCAGCTCACCAACAGACCTACCGAACACCGGGGAGCTGTTTTTT.

This clone was counted once. This chain joins TRBV19 and TRBJ2-7; the match to TRBD1 covers 8 bases. Per the germline V gene, CDR1 is LNHDA and CDR2 is SQIVND (reference sequence). After removal of 8 bases from V and 4 bases from J, the junction contained 7 bases not matched to a gene. The CDR3 loop spans 13 amino acids. The chain's CDR3 is CASSGTGPYEQYF. CDR3 bases: TGTGCCAGTTCTGGGACAGGTCCTTACGAGCAGTACTTC.

The V and J genes are TRBV27 and TRBJ2-5, with D possibly TRBD2 on 6 matching bases. V lost 3 bases and J lost 4, with 15 bases in between. Germline V lookup: CDR1 MNHEY, CDR2 SMNVEV (reference sequence). The CDR3 length is 15 residues. CDR3 DNA sequence: TGTGCCAGCAGTTTCCTGGCGGGGCCCGGAGAGACCCAGTACTTC. Its translation is CASSFLAGPGETQYF.

V is TRBV27 and J is TRBJ2-7, with TRBD2 matching 9 bases. From germline, CDR1 is MNHEY and CDR2 SMNVEV (reference sequence). Unmatched junction bases numbered 4, after V lost 4 bases and J lost 0 bases. The CDR3 extends over 15 amino acids. The DNA for the CDR3 is TGTGCCAGCAGTTCGCCGGGACTAGCCTCCTACGAGCAGTACTTC. Encoded protein: CASSSPGLASYEQYF.

This chain uses TRBV5-1 with TRBJ1-4, with TRBD1 as a possible D gene (6 bases). Trimming shortened V by 0 bases and J by 8 bases, and 14 bases separated the two germline ends. The CDR3 runs 15 residues. Germline CDR1 SGHRS, CDR2 YFSETQ. The CDR3 reads CASSLGTGFEEKLFF. The CDR3 DNA reads TGCGCCAGCAGCTTGGGTACAGGGTTTGAAGAAAAACTGTTTTTT.

The chain recombines TRBV18 with TRBJ1-2; 8 positions match TRBD1. There are 14 residues in the CDR3. CDR1 is KGHSH and CDR2 is LQKENI in the germline V gene. V dropped 0 bases and J dropped 4; count of bases not matched to a gene: 1. In nucleotides, the CDR3 is TGTGCCAGCTCACCACCCGGGACAGGCTATGGCTACACCTTC. This sequence encodes CASSPPGTGYGYTF.

V usage is TRBV29-1 and J usage is TRBJ2-7, with D possibly matching TRBD2 (5 bases). This CDR3 has 13 amino acids. The V gene lost 0 bases and the J gene lost 7 bases, with 13 bases spanning the gap. Germline assignment: CDR1 SQVTM and CDR2 ANQGSEA. For the CDR3, the DNA is TGCAGCGTTGAAGAGGGGTCCGGGGATGAGCAGTACTTC. Its translation is CSVEEGSGDEQYF.

The rearrangement links TRBV27 to TRBJ1-1; D unresolved. V gave up 5 bases and J gave up 1 base, with 8 bases separating them. CDR1 and CDR2 (germline): MNHEY, SMNVEV (reference sequence). This CDR3 has 13 amino acids. CDR3 amino acids: CASSPTQNTEAFF. DNA for the CDR3: TGTGCCAGCAGTCCAACACAGAACACTGAAGCTTTCTTT.

The rearrangement links TRBV6-5 to TRBJ2-7; TRBD2 matches 8 bases. CDR1 and CDR2 (germline): MNHEY, SVGAGI. The CDR3 runs 12 residues. V lost 8 bases, J lost 10 bases, and 10 bases stayed unmatched. CDR3 sequence reads: CASQPRTSNQYF. CDR3 nucleotide sequence: TGTGCCAGCCAGCCTAGGACTAGCAATCAGTACTTC.

The chain couples TRBV3-1 (or the pseudogene TRBV3-2) to TRBJ2-7, with TRBD1 identical over 8 bases. Trimming cost V 3 bases and J 2 bases; bases outside gene matches: 3. CDR3 length equals 14 residues. Germline lookup yields CDR1 LGHDT and CDR2 YNNKEL (reference sequence). The CDR3 is CASSHQGAPYEQYF. CDR3 nucleotide sequence: TGTGCCAGCAGCCACCAGGGGGCCCCCTACGAGCAGTACTTC.

V gene TRBV18 combines with J gene TRBJ1-5, with a tentative D call TRBD1 (5 bases). Germline-derived CDR1 and CDR2 are KGHSH and LQKENI. CDR3 size: 15 residues. V was shortened by 3 bases and J by 4 bases, with 13 bases between the two germline ends. The CDR3 DNA follows: TGTGCCAGCTCACCTGCAGACAGCTCGAATCAGCCCCAGCATTTT. It encodes CASSPADSSNQPQHF.

About this clone: Distinct nucleotide sequences in the sample also encode this CDR3. J is TRBJ2-7 and V is TRBV11-2, with 11 bases matching TRBD2. The V and J ends lost 4 bases and 0 bases, in that order; junction bases with no gene match: 2. The CDR3 has 15 residues. Germline-derived CDR1 and CDR2 are SGHAT and FQNNGV. In nucleotides, the CDR3 is TGTGCCAGCAGCTCCGGACTAGCGGGCTCCTACGAGCAGTACTTC. Its protein is CASSSGLAGSYEQYF.

V and J are TRBV7-8 and TRBJ2-2, with D tentatively TRBD2 (6 bases). Trimming stripped 5 bases from V and 6 bases from J, with 16 bases between. CDR1 and CDR2 (germline): SGHVS, FQNEAQ. The CDR3 covers 15 residues. CDR3 residues: CASSNSSDGPGELFF. The CDR3 DNA reads as TGTGCCAGCAGCAACTCTAGCGATGGTCCCGGGGAGCTGTTTTTT.

The V gene is TRBV9, the J gene TRBJ2-1; 12 bases fit TRBD2. Trimming removed 6 bases from V and 4 bases from J; junction bases left unmatched: 2. This CDR3 has 14 residues. The V gene's germline CDR1 is SGDLS and CDR2 YYNGEE. CDR3 sequence reads: CASTGTSGYNEQFF. CDR3 sequence (DNA): TGTGCCAGCACCGGGACTAGCGGGTACAATGAGCAGTTCTTC. Drawing the rest from reference TRBV9 and TRBJ2-1, the complete variable domain is DSGVTQTPKHLITATGQRVTLRCSPRSGDLSVYWYQQSLDQGLQFLIQYYNGEERAKGNILERFSAQQFPDLHSELNLSSLELGDSALYFCASTGTSGYNEQFFGPGTRLTVL.

This clone was observed many times. V gene TRBV5-1 combines with J gene TRBJ2-3, with 11 positions matching TRBD2. The CDR3 extends over 14 amino acids. The germline V gene has CDR1 SGHRS and CDR2 YFSETQ. V lost 10 bases and J lost 2; bases outside the gene matches: 6. In nucleotides, the CDR3 is TGCGCCGGAAGGACTAGCGGGTCCACAGATACGCAGTATTTT. This translates into CAGRTSGSTDTQYF.

The gene calls are TRBV7-3 and TRBJ2-1, with a possible D match to TRBD2 (5 bases). The germline V and J ends were trimmed by 2 bases and 6 bases, with 17 bases remaining between them. The germline V gene encodes CDR1 SGHTA and CDR2 FQGTGA. CDR3 length equals 16 residues. CDR3 region: CASSLSPTSKFNEQFF. Written as DNA, the CDR3 is TGTGCCAGCAGCTTATCGCCCACTAGTAAATTCAATGAGCAGTTCTTC.

This sequence joins TRBV28 and TRBJ1-5, with 7 bases matching TRBD1. CDR3 length: 17 amino acids. Germline loops: CDR1 MDHEN, CDR2 SYDVKM. After removal of 3 bases from V and 3 bases from J, the junction contained 11 bases not matched to a gene. The CDR3 sequence is CASSFVAGGPNNQPQHF. CDR3 coding DNA: TGTGCCAGCAGTTTCGTGGCAGGGGGACCTAACAATCAGCCCCAGCATTTT. Combining the CDR3 with reference TRBV28 and TRBJ1-5 gives the whole variable domain DVKVTQSSRYLVKRTGEKVFLECVQDMDHENMFWYRQDPGLGLRLIYFSYDVKMKEKGDIPEGYSVSREKKERFSLILESASTNQTSMYLCASSFVAGGPNNQPQHFGDGTRLSIL.

J is TRBJ1-4 and V is TRBV6-5; tentative D call: TRBD1 (5 bases). CDR1 and CDR2 (germline): MNHEY, SVGAGI. V dropped 4 bases and J dropped 4 bases, with 10 bases sitting between them. The CDR3 sequence is 14 residues long. CDR3 loop: CASSSQGYNEKLFF. In nucleotides, the CDR3 is TGTGCCAGCAGTTCTCAGGGATATAATGAAAAACTGTTTTTT.

This clone was detected only once. The rearrangement uses TRBV7-3 and TRBJ2-3; D may be TRBD1 (6 bases). In germline, CDR1 is SGHTA, CDR2 FQGTGA. The CDR3 runs 12 residues. The germline V and J ends were trimmed by 5 bases and 6 bases, with 9 bases remaining between them. The chain's CDR3 is CASSPDRDTQYF. Written as DNA, the CDR3 is TGTGCCAGCAGCCCCGACAGGGATACGCAGTATTTT.

In nucleotides, the CDR3 is TGCGCCAGCAGCTTGCTCGGGACAGGGGTTTATGAGCAGTTCTTC. It codes for CASSLLGTGVYEQFF. This chain links TRBV5-1 with TRBJ2-1, with TRBD1 matching 10 bases. CDR3 length: 15 residues. V was pared by 1 base and J by 8 bases, with 6 bases of the junction left unmatched. The germline gives CDR1 SGHRS, CDR2 YFSETQ.

The chain joins TRBV27 to TRBJ2-3; D may be TRBD1 (5 bases). The CDR3 spans 14 residues. Germline CDR1 reads MNHEY; CDR2 reads SMNVEV (reference sequence). Trimming took off 6 bases at V and 2 bases at J, with 12 bases between the two ends. CDR3 DNA sequence: TGTGCCAGCAGGCATTCAGGGTCCACAGATACGCAGTATTTT. Its translation is CASRHSGSTDTQYF.

V is TRBV5-4 and J is TRBJ1-1, with 10 bases matching TRBD1. Trimming removed 4 bases from V and 1 base from J; junction bases left unmatched: 7. The CDR3 has 16 residues. From germline, CDR1 is SGHNT and CDR2 YYREEE (reference sequence). This CDR3 reads CASSLGQGMGNTEAFF. As DNA, the CDR3 is TGTGCCAGCAGCCTGGGACAGGGGATGGGGAACACTGAAGCTTTCTTT.

The chain joins TRBV19 to TRBJ1-1, with 8 nucleotides matching TRBD1. In germline, CDR1 is LNHDA, CDR2 SQIVND (reference sequence). The CDR3 is made up of 15 amino acids. V lost 3 bases to trimming and J lost 10 bases; unmatched junction nucleotides: 13. The CDR3 loop is CASSILDRDRSGAFF. CDR3 sequence (DNA): TGTGCCAGTAGTATTCTGGACAGGGACAGATCTGGAGCTTTCTTT. The whole variable domain, remainder taken from reference TRBV19 and TRBJ1-1, is DGGITQSPKYLFRKEGQNVTLSCEQNLNHDAMYWYRQDPGQGLRLIYYSQIVNDFQKGDIAEGYSVSREKKESFPLTVTSAQKNPTAFYLCASSILDRDRSGAFFGQGTRLTVV.

The chain links TRBV18 to TRBJ2-1; TRBD1 is a possible D gene (6 bases). Trimming removed 0 bases from V and 8 bases from J, with 17 bases in between. The V gene's germline CDR1 is KGHSH and CDR2 LQKENI. The CDR3 is 16 amino acids. The CDR3 nucleotides are TGTGCCAGCTCACCACCGACCCACAGGGAGTACTATGAGCAGTTCTTC. Residues: CASSPPTHREYYEQFF.

CDR3 sequence (DNA): TGTGCCAGCAGCCAAGTGTCTCAGGCGGGCAACTGGGACTACGAGCAGTACTTC. It yields the protein CASSQVSQAGNWDYEQYF. This sequence joins TRBV3-1 (or the pseudogene TRBV3-2) and TRBJ2-7, with TRBD2 as a possible D gene (5 bases). CDR1 is LGHDT and CDR2 is YNNKEL in the germline V gene (reference sequence). Trimming stripped 1 base from V and 3 bases from J, with 22 bases between. The length of the CDR3 is 18 residues.

The J gene is TRBJ2-3, the V gene TRBV19; TRBD2 aligns across 11 bases. CDR1 and CDR2 from the germline V gene are LNHDA and SQIVND (reference sequence). The CDR3 is made up of 16 amino acids. V trimming: 3 bases; J trimming: 5 bases; junction bases outside the gene matches: 7. CDR3 sequence (DNA): TGTGCCAGTAGTATGATAGCGGGAGGGCTGGAAGATACGCAGTATTTT. Translation gives CASSMIAGGLEDTQYF.

This clone appeared once. This chain joins TRBV11-2 and TRBJ1-1; the D gene is possibly TRBD1 (6 bases). The CDR3 is 16 amino acids. V gave up 4 bases and J gave up 1 base, with 16 bases separating them. Germline CDR1 and CDR2: SGHAT and FQNNGV. The CDR3 DNA follows: TGTGCCAGCAGCTCCCCCCGGGGGGCGGGGAACACTGAAGCTTTCTTT. Encoded protein: CASSSPRGAGNTEAFF.

The chain links TRBV7-6 to TRBJ2-7; possible D gene TRBD2, 6 bases. Trimming pared 6 bases from V and 3 bases from J, leaving 18 bases between. The CDR3 is 15 amino acids. The germline gives CDR1 SGHVS, CDR2 FNYEAQ. CDR3 protein: CASSVDYARGYEQYF. In nucleotides, the CDR3 is TGTGCCAGCAGTGTGGACTACGCCCGGGGCTACGAGCAGTACTTC.